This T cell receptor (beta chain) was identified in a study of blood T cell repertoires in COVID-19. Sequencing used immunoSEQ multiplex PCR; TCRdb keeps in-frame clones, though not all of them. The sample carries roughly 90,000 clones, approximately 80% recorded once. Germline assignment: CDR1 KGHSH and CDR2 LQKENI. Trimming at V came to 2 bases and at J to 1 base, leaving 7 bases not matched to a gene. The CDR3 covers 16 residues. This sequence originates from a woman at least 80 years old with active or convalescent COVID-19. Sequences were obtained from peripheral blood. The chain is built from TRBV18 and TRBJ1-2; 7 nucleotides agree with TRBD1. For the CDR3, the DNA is TGTGCCAGCTCACCATTTCTGACAGGGAGTAACTATGGCTACACCTTC. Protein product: CASSPFLTGSNYGYTF. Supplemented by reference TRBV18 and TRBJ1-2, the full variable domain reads NAGVMQNPRHLVRRRGQEARLRCSPMKGHSHVYWYRQLPEEGLKFMVYLQKENIIDESGMPKERFSAEFPKEGPSILRIQQVVRGDSAAYFCASSPFLTGSNYGYTFGSGTRLTVV.